The 4 T cell receptor beta chains below come from one sample, sequenced in a study of blood T cell repertoires in COVID-19. The protocol was immunoSEQ multiplex PCR, while the TCRdb copy is restricted to in-frame clones and leaves out a portion. The table shows 250,000 to 300,000 clones, with 65% to 90% occurring only once. The sequenced sample was peripheral blood. These receptors all come from a man aged 25 to 40 with active or convalescent COVID-19.

DNA of the CDR3: TGTGCCAGTAGTATGTGGCAGGACACAGATACGCAGTATTTT. It specifies CASSMWQDTDTQYF. The chain has TRBV19 and TRBJ2-3; D is unclear. The CDR3 runs to 14 residues. Per the germline V gene, CDR1 is LNHDA and CDR2 is SQIVND (reference sequence). V gave up 3 bases and J gave up 2 bases, with 9 bases separating them.

The rearrangement uses TRBV10-3 and TRBJ1-5, with TRBD1 matching over 7 bases. With V trimmed by 2 bases and J by 4 bases, 5 bases remained unmatched. This CDR3 contains 15 residues. Germline V lookup: CDR1 ENHRY, CDR2 SYGVKD. The CDR3 region is CAISETQQGNQPQHF. For the CDR3, the DNA is TGTGCCATCAGTGAGACGCAACAGGGGAATCAGCCCCAGCATTTT.

The chain carries TRBV7-3 and TRBJ1-1, with a weak D call TRBD1 (5 bases). The CDR3 covers 14 residues. Germline loops: CDR1 SGHTA, CDR2 FQGTGA. Deletions cut 5 bases from V and 4 bases from J, with 14 bases between. The CDR3 is CASSTNGGITEAFF. CDR3 sequence (DNA): TGTGCCAGCAGCACAAACGGGGGTATCACTGAAGCTTTCTTT. The variable domain in full, with the rest retrieved from reference TRBV7-3 and TRBJ1-1, is GAGVSQTPSNKVTEKGKYVELRCDPISGHTALYWYRQSLGQGPEFLIYFQGTGAADDSGLPNDRFFAVRPEGSVSTLKIQRTERGDSAVYLCASSTNGGITEAFFGQGTRLTVV.

V and J are TRBV27 and TRBJ1-1; no clear D gene. CDR1 is MNHEY and CDR2 is SMNVEV in the germline V gene (reference sequence). With 9 bases removed from V and 0 bases from J, the gap between germline ends came to 8 bases. CDR3 length: 12 residues. The CDR3 DNA follows: TGTGCCAGTATGCAGGTGAACACTGAAGCTTTCTTT. Protein sequence: CASMQVNTEAFF.